This TCR beta chain was recovered during a study of long-term antiretroviral therapy in people with HIV. About the research overall: It was about a decade after the earliest samples that the 2015 immediate-ART recommendation appeared.

The study used samples holding about 1-10 million cryopreserved PBMC before DNA extraction. This clone turned up a few times. The target antigen is unknown. The ends lost 6 bases at V and 4 bases at J; junction bases unmatched: 8. This CDR3 contains 14 residues. CDR1 is MNHEY and CDR2 is SVGAGI in the germline V gene. Findings and caveats of the study: HIV repertoires covered narrower CDR3 length ranges than controls did. Post-treatment diversity went higher with ART but stayed below transplant donor controls.

Sequencing relied on immunoSEQ assay v3.0, run at survey level. The assay was immunoSEQ multiplex PCR, and TCRdb's table has in-frame clones only and misses some. Of about 39,000 clones in the sample, about 90% were seen once. This chain links TRBV6-5 with TRBJ1-1; 7 nucleotides match TRBD1. Source: unsorted PBMCs, taken 1.2 years after starting antiretroviral therapy. The sequence came from a woman between 50 and 59 years old with HIV. The CDR3 DNA follows: TGTGCCAGCAGCTCTGGGGCAGGGGGCACTGAAGCTTTCTTT. Its protein product is CASSSGAGGTEAFF.